The T cell receptor (beta chain) under discussion was sequenced for a study of regulatory T cells in long-lasting Graves disease. Study-wide points: Favored usage of TRBV28, TRBJ1-2 and TRBJ2-5 was recorded in persistent disease.

CDR3 length: 15 residues. The V end was cut by 3 bases, the J end by 0 bases, with 9 bases between. Researchers made TCR beta libraries by using iRepertoire HTBI primers and running Arm-PCR on CDR3 regions. MiXCR, run by TCRdb on the multiplex PCR reads, gives a single entry per CDR3 protein. The table includes 400,000 to 650,000 distinct CDR3 sequences, roughly 16% detected once. A remark on this clonotype: Its antigen is not known.

Stated time point: newly diagnosed GD, antithyroid drugs for less than 3 months. Researchers made the TCR library from RNA that was extracted from PBMCs. The sample also formed part of further work on T cells in Graves' hyperthyroidism and ophthalmopathy. From that study: Most thyroid clonotypes that were expanded above 0.001 also turned up in blood.

The sample here was peripheral blood mononuclear cells (PBMCs), taken at new diagnosis, from a patient treated with antithyroid drugs. This receptor was taken from a woman aged 40 to 65 with Graves disease. The chain carries TRBV12-3 or TRBV12-4 and TRBJ1-3; no clear D. This chain's CDR3 is CASSFSAISGNTIYF. CDR3 nucleotides: TGTGCCAGCAGTTTTTCGGCAATCTCTGGAAACACCATATATTTT.